What follows are 19 T cell receptor beta chains derived from one specimen sequenced in a study of HIV-infected patients and healthy controls. The repertoire came from unfractionated whole blood and reflected all unsorted peripheral T cells. Alpha and beta constant-region primers primed reverse transcription of around 500 ng RNA. Separate chain-specific third strand synthesis with multiplexing indices produced the alpha and beta libraries. TCRdb passed the 5' RACE reads through MiXCR, listing each CDR3 protein once. Here the sample spans some 4,800 distinct CDR3 sequences, around 8% being singletons. The specimen was blood, collected before antiretroviral therapy. These receptors were obtained from an adult with HIV infection.

This clonotype was detected many times. The chain links TRBV28 to TRBJ1-5; D is unclear. Trimming pared 5 bases from V and 6 bases from J, leaving 8 bases between. Germline V gene sequence: CDR1 MDHEN, CDR2 SYDVKM. The CDR3 covers 12 residues. In DNA form, the CDR3 reads TGTGCCAGCAGTATCCTCGGTCAGCCCCAGCATTTT. This gives the protein CASSILGQPQHF.

In its sample, this clonotype was seen many times. The chain employs TRBV29-1 and TRBJ1-1, with no clear D. Trimming left V 2 bases short and J 0 bases short, with 7 bases between. CDR3 size: 13 residues. Germline assignment: CDR1 SQVTM and CDR2 ANQGSEA. The CDR3 loop reads CSVEPGLNTEAFF. CDR3 sequence (DNA): TGCAGCGTTGAACCCGGGCTGAACACTGAAGCTTTCTTT.

This clonotype is termed medium-sized. The CDR3 DNA is TGTGCCTGGAGTGTTGGAGTTTCGGGAAACACCATATATTTT. Residues: CAWSVGVSGNTIYF. The V call is TRBV30, the J call TRBJ1-3; D ambiguous. This CDR3 region has 14 residues. The V gene's germline CDR1 is GTSNPN and CDR2 SVGIG (reference sequence). The V end lost 0 bases, the J end lost 4 bases, and 10 bases lay between the germline ends.

This clonotype is medium-sized within its sample. The chain joins TRBV2 to TRBJ1-1; D remains ambiguous. The germline V and J ends were trimmed by 3 bases and 9 bases, with 11 bases remaining between them. CDR3 length: 12 amino acids. Germline V lookup: CDR1 SNHLY, CDR2 FYNNEI. The CDR3 bases are TGTGCCAGCAGTGAGGTCGGCCGCAAAGCTTTCTTT. Translation: CASSEVGRKAFF.

The chain carries TRBV10-3 and TRBJ2-7, with D possibly TRBD1 on 5 matching bases. The CDR3 spans 14 residues. Germline lookup yields CDR1 ENHRY and CDR2 SYGVKD. V gave up 1 base and J gave up 2 bases, with 9 bases separating them. The CDR3 reads CAISEWGDPYEQYF. The CDR3, as DNA: TGTGCCATCAGTGAGTGGGGCGACCCCTACGAGCAGTACTTC.

J is TRBJ2-7 and V is TRBV14; D is unresolved. This CDR3 has 15 residues. The germline gives CDR1 SGHDN, CDR2 FVKESK. Between the trimmed V and J ends, which lost 0 bases and 0 bases, there was a span of 9 bases. For the CDR3, the DNA is TGTGCCAGCAGCCAAGATCCCTATGGCTCCTACGAGCAGTACTTC. Protein product: CASSQDPYGSYEQYF.

This clonotype was recorded many times. The rearrangement links TRBV6-6 to TRBJ2-3; D assignment may be TRBD1 or TRBD2 (7 bases each). This CDR3 has 15 residues. Germline assignment: CDR1 MNHNY and CDR2 SVGAGI (reference sequence). Trimming took 6 bases from V and 3 from J, leaving 16 bases between them. CDR3 coding DNA: TGTGCCAGCAGCCGGCAGGGGGGGATGACAGATACGCAGTATTTT. Its translation is CASSRQGGMTDTQYF.

This clonotype is termed medium-sized. The rearrangement uses TRBV27 and TRBJ1-2; 9 bases match TRBD1. Germline V gene data show CDR1 as MNHEY and CDR2 as SMNVEV (reference sequence). Trimming cost V 5 bases and J 7 bases; bases outside gene matches: 11. CDR3 length equals 15 residues. The CDR3 here is CASSPQSGQGSGYTF. In DNA, the CDR3 is TGTGCCAGCAGTCCTCAGTCCGGACAGGGGAGTGGCTACACCTTC.

By its share, this clonotype is medium-sized. This rearrangement joins TRBV5-1 to TRBJ2-1; 9 bases are shared with TRBD2. This CDR3 contains 16 residues. From germline, CDR1 is SGHRS and CDR2 YFSETQ. Trimming took 4 bases from V and 0 from J; bases not matched to a gene: 5. In DNA form, the CDR3 reads TGCGCCAGCAGCGGGGCTAGCGGGGCCTCCTACAATGAGCAGTTCTTC. This translates into CASSGASGASYNEQFF.

By proportion, this clonotype is medium-sized (0.01 to 0.1%). The chain recombines TRBV28 with TRBJ2-3; 7 bases are a match to TRBD2. The CDR3 extends over 12 amino acids. Unmatched junction bases numbered 2, after V lost 7 bases and J lost 4 bases. The germline V gene encodes CDR1 MDHEN and CDR2 SYDVKM. CDR3 in amino acids: CASTGGSDTQYF. The CDR3 bases are TGTGCCAGCACGGGGGGTTCAGATACGCAGTATTTT.

This clonotype was seen at least ten times. The CDR3 spells CASSDRGPYEQYF. The DNA of the CDR3 is TGTGCCAGTAGTGACCGGGGACCCTACGAGCAGTACTTC. The rearrangement links TRBV19 to TRBJ2-7; D may correspond to TRBD1 or TRBD2 (5 bases each). The ends were cut back, 5 bases at V and 2 bases at J, with 10 bases in the middle. The CDR3 contains 13 residues. The germline V gene has CDR1 LNHDA and CDR2 SQIVND (reference sequence). The entire variable domain, with the rest obtained from reference TRBV19 and TRBJ2-7, is as follows: DGGITQSPKYLFRKEGQNVTLSCEQNLNHDAMYWYRQDPGQGLRLIYYSQIVNDFQKGDIAEGYSVSREKKESFPLTVTSAQKNPTAFYLCASSDRGPYEQYFGPGTRLTVT.

This clonotype was counted ten times or more. This chain links TRBV3-1 with TRBJ2-1; 10 bases fit TRBD2. CDR3 length: 17 amino acids. CDR1 is LGHDT and CDR2 is YNNKEL in the germline V gene (reference sequence). The junction had 10 bases not matched to a gene; V was cut back by 1 base and J by 7 bases. The CDR3 sequence: CASSQVPLAGVRNEQFF. CDR3 DNA sequence: TGTGCCAGCAGCCAAGTCCCTCTAGCGGGAGTAAGGAATGAGCAGTTCTTC.

CDR3 residues: CASSQGLSNYGYTF. CDR3 nucleotides: TGTGCCAGCAGCCAGGGGCTCTCTAACTATGGCTACACCTTC. The V call is TRBV14, the J call TRBJ1-2; maybe TRBD1 (5 bases). V gave up 3 bases and J gave up 0 bases, with 8 bases separating them. Per the germline V gene, CDR1 is SGHDN and CDR2 is FVKESK. This CDR3 contains 14 residues.

With regard to this clonotype: This may be a read error, as it is one base from a much larger clone. This chain joins TRBV4-2 and TRBJ2-7; a weak D match, TRBD1 (5 bases). Germline-derived CDR1 and CDR2 are LGHNA and YNFKEQ. There are 12 residues in the CDR3. V lost 3 bases and J lost 7, with 10 bases in between. This CDR3 reads CASSQKGAEQYF. The CDR3 nucleotides are TGTGCCAGCAGCCAGAAAGGGGCTGAGCAGTACTTC.

This clonotype showed up many times. The chain carries TRBV11-2 and TRBJ2-7; D may be TRBD1 (5 bases). V lost 5 bases and J 0 bases, leaving 14 bases between the germline ends. CDR1 SGHAT and CDR2 FQNNGV come from the germline V gene. The CDR3 loop spans 15 amino acids. The CDR3 DNA is TGTGCCAGCAGCCCCATCAGGACAAGCTCCTACGAGCAGTACTTC. This translates into CASSPIRTSSYEQYF.

This clonotype was seen repeatedly, ten times or more. V is TRBV3-1 and J is TRBJ1-6, with D perhaps matching TRBD1 (5 bases). Germline V lookup: CDR1 LGHDT, CDR2 YNNKEL (reference sequence). V dropped 0 bases and J dropped 8 bases, with 23 bases sitting between them. CDR3 length equals 19 residues. The CDR3 DNA follows: TGTGCCAGCAGCCAAGATTTAATGGGAGTACAGGCCTGGGATTCACCCCTCCACTTT. Its translation is CASSQDLMGVQAWDSPLHF.

This clonotype is classed as medium-sized (0.01 to 0.1%). This chain links TRBV6-5 with TRBJ1-2; D possibly corresponds to TRBD1 (6 bases). The V end lost 0 bases, the J end lost 4 bases, and 15 bases lay between the germline ends. Germline V lookup: CDR1 MNHEY, CDR2 SVGAGI. The CDR3 consists of 16 residues. Here the CDR3 reads CASSYSGGGGSYGYTF. Here the CDR3 DNA reads TGTGCCAGCAGTTACTCTGGCGGGGGCGGTAGCTATGGCTACACCTTC.

This rearrangement joins TRBV5-1 to TRBJ1-2, with D tentatively TRBD1 (5 bases). Germline CDR1 reads SGHRS; CDR2 reads YFSETQ. CDR3 length: 13 amino acids. Trimming shortened V by 4 bases and J by 4 bases, and 11 bases separated the two germline ends. The CDR3 region is CASSPGTGYGYTF. The CDR3 coding sequence is TGCGCCAGCAGCCCGGGGACGGGCTATGGCTACACCTTC.

There are many counts of this clonotype. This rearrangement joins TRBV12-3 or TRBV12-4 to TRBJ1-4, with unresolved D. The germline V and J ends were trimmed by 5 bases and 8 bases, with 6 bases remaining between them. This CDR3 comprises 11 residues. The DNA of the CDR3 is TGTGCCAGCAGTCTGGGGGAAAAACTGTTTTTT. This translates into CASSLGEKLFF.